This TCR beta chain was found in a study of blood T cell repertoires in COVID-19. Study in general: T cells, B-cell-depleted T cells, or PBMCs provided the cDNA or gDNA that served as material.

Germline-derived CDR1 and CDR2 are MNHNS and SASEGT. Deletions cut 3 bases from V and 9 bases from J, with 18 bases between. CDR3 length: 15 residues. As processed by the authors: How many nucleated cells were present was estimated from reference gene primer amplification. Repertoires were generated with immunoSEQ multiplex PCR, while TCRdb's copy carries only in-frame clones and drops some. The DNA was the basis for D and trimming; V, J and clone size are from that table. The sample includes around 60,000 clones, 70% to 90% of them seen just once. Sequencing was performed on peripheral blood. The J gene is TRBJ1-5, the V gene TRBV6-1; D is undetermined. The sequence was obtained from a human donor in a cohort sampled during active COVID-19. This chain's CDR3 is CASSDLSAETRPQHF. The CDR3 DNA reads TGTGCCAGCAGTGATTTGTCGGCGGAAACCAGGCCCCAGCATTTT.